Below, 31 T cell receptor beta chains from the same sample are listed, as sequenced in a study of blood T cell repertoires in COVID-19. Generated by immunoSEQ multiplex PCR, the TCRdb table keeps only in-frame clones and is missing some. The sample has roughly 100,000 clones; more than 80% are singletons. Sequencing was carried out using peripheral blood. Receptors were obtained from a human donor in a cohort sampled during active COVID-19.

V and J are TRBV6-2 or TRBV6-3 and TRBJ2-7, with a tentative D call TRBD2 (5 bases). The CDR3 extends over 14 amino acids. Trimming took 2 bases from V and 1 from J, leaving 9 bases between them. Germline CDR1 and CDR2: MNHEY and SVGEGT. CDR3 sequence (DNA): TGTGCCAGCAGTTACGATGGAGGATCCTACGAGCAGTACTTC. Translation: CASSYDGGSYEQYF.

This chain links TRBV6-5 with TRBJ1-4; TRBD1 might be the D (5 bases). Germline V gene lookup returns CDR1 MNHEY and CDR2 SVGAGI. With 7 bases removed from V and 2 bases from J, the gap between germline ends came to 8 bases. The CDR3 is made up of 13 amino acids. CDR3 protein: CASTTATNEKLFF. CDR3 nucleotides: TGTGCCAGCACGACAGCGACTAATGAAAAACTGTTTTTT.

V is TRBV28 and J is TRBJ1-4; the D gene is possibly TRBD1 (5 bases). The CDR3 extends over 19 amino acids. The germline V gene has CDR1 MDHEN and CDR2 SYDVKM. V shed 5 bases and J shed 3 bases, with 25 bases lying between them. Here the CDR3 DNA reads TGTGCCAGCAGTCCGCTATCTCTCCGGGGGAGAACGCCTAATGAAAAACTGTTTTTT. This translates into CASSPLSLRGRTPNEKLFF.

This chain connects TRBV5-6 to TRBJ1-4; D might be TRBD1 (5 bases). V dropped 2 bases and J dropped 0 bases, with 11 bases sitting between them. Looked up from germline, CDR1 is SGHDT and CDR2 is YYEEEE. The CDR3 totals 16 residues. In DNA form, the CDR3 reads TGTGCCAGCAGCTTTCTTGGGGCTCCAACTAATGAAAAACTGTTTTTT. Translated, it gives CASSFLGAPTNEKLFF. Together with reference TRBV5-6 and TRBJ1-4, the CDR3 gives the full variable domain: DAGVTQSPTHLIKTRGQQVTLRCSPKSGHDTVSWYQQALGQGPQFIFQYYEEEERQRGNFPDRFSGHQFPNYSSELNVNALLLGDSALYLCASSFLGAPTNEKLFFGSGTQLSVL.

There are a few counts of this clone. The rearrangement links TRBV28 to TRBJ1-3; TRBD1 might be the D (5 bases). Germline CDR1 and CDR2: MDHEN and SYDVKM. The germline V and J ends were trimmed by 3 bases and 2 bases, with 8 bases remaining between them. The CDR3 covers 14 residues. In DNA form, the CDR3 reads TGTGCCAGCAGTTTGACAGCGACTGGAAACACCATATATTTT. It codes for CASSLTATGNTIYF.

This clone was picked up a small number of times. CDR3 residues: CASSVQGANNSPLHF. In DNA, the CDR3 is TGCGCCAGCAGCGTACAGGGGGCTAATAATTCACCCCTCCACTTT. The chain combines TRBV4-1 with TRBJ1-6; 9 nucleotides agree with TRBD1. The CDR3 is 15 residues long. Germline assignment: CDR1 MGHRA and CDR2 YSYEKL. V dropped 5 bases and J dropped 5; count of bases not matched to a gene: 4.

This chain connects TRBV7-2 to TRBJ1-1; D is unresolved. The CDR3 is 16 amino acids. The germline V gene has CDR1 SGHTA and CDR2 FQGNSA. Trimming shortened V by 2 bases and J by 4 bases, and 17 bases separated the two germline ends. The CDR3 spells CASSLIVLTPSTEAFF. The CDR3 DNA reads TGTGCCAGCAGCTTAATTGTCTTGACACCAAGCACTGAAGCTTTCTTT. The full variable domain, its missing parts supplied by reference TRBV7-2 and TRBJ1-1, is GAGVSQSPSNKVTEKGKDVELRCDPISGHTALYWYRQSLGQGLEFLIYFQGNSAPDKSGLPSDRFSAERTGGSVSTLTIQRTQQEDSAVYLCASSLIVLTPSTEAFFGQGTRLTVV.

The V call is TRBV5-1, the J call TRBJ2-6; no definite D call. The V end was cut by 1 base, the J end by 2 bases, with 10 bases between. The CDR3 is 16 amino acids. From germline, CDR1 is SGHRS and CDR2 YFSETQ. The chain's CDR3 is CASSLIGPAGANVLTF. The CDR3 nucleotides are TGCGCCAGCAGCTTGATTGGTCCGGCTGGGGCCAACGTCCTGACTTTC.

V usage is TRBV29-1 and J usage is TRBJ2-1, with TRBD1 as a possible D gene (6 bases). The CDR3 covers 12 residues. Germline V gene sequence: CDR1 SQVTM, CDR2 ANQGSEA. The V and J ends lost 5 bases and 6 bases respectively, with 11 bases between them. The CDR3 reads CSVRQVSNEQFF. CDR3 sequence (DNA): TGCAGCGTTAGACAGGTCTCCAATGAGCAGTTCTTC.

The rearrangement uses TRBV19 and TRBJ1-3; 8 bases line up with TRBD1. The CDR3 has 16 amino acids. Losses at the gene ends were 5 bases for V and 5 bases for J; bases not matched to a gene: 11. Germline values: CDR1 LNHDA, CDR2 SQIVND (reference sequence). CDR3 protein: CASSVRTGTGRNTIYF. CDR3 DNA sequence: TGTGCCAGTAGTGTCCGAACCGGGACAGGACGAAACACCATATATTTT.

The chain combines TRBV4-3 with TRBJ2-1; no definite D call. CDR3 length: 12 residues. Germline V gene lookup returns CDR1 LGHNA and CDR2 YSLEER. V was trimmed by 2 bases and J by 10 bases, leaving 9 bases between them. The CDR3, as DNA: TGCGCCAGCAGCCAAACCCCCGGGGAGCAGTTCTTC. It codes for CASSQTPGEQFF.

The J gene is TRBJ1-6, the V gene TRBV28, with TRBD1 matching 8 bases. The CDR3 covers 14 residues. V dropped 10 bases and J dropped 5; count of bases not matched to a gene: 7. Germline lookup yields CDR1 MDHEN and CDR2 SYDVKM. CDR3 residues: CAIRTGIDNSPLHF. In DNA form, the CDR3 reads TGTGCCATTAGGACAGGGATCGATAATTCACCCCTCCACTTT.

The chain joins TRBV24-1 to TRBJ2-2; no firm D call. There are 14 residues in the CDR3. Germline V CDR1 and CDR2: KGHDR, SFDVKD. V lost 2 bases, J lost 3 bases, and 6 bases lay in between. The CDR3 is CATSDSVHTGELFF. CDR3 coding DNA: TGTGCCACCAGTGATTCAGTGCACACCGGGGAGCTGTTTTTT.

The CDR3 loop is CASSRETGTFSYNEQFF. CDR3 nucleotide sequence: TGTGCCAGCAGCCGCGAGACAGGGACTTTCTCCTACAATGAGCAGTTCTTC. This chain uses TRBV11-2 with TRBJ2-1; a possible D gene is TRBD1 (7 bases). The length of the CDR3 is 17 residues. Looked up from germline, CDR1 is SGHAT and CDR2 is FQNNGV. The V end was cut by 5 bases, the J end by 0 bases, with 17 bases between.

The rearrangement links TRBV4-2 to TRBJ2-1; D is ambiguous. This CDR3 has 14 amino acids. The germline gives CDR1 LGHNA, CDR2 YNFKEQ. Trimming took off 4 bases at V and 2 bases at J, with 9 bases between the two ends. The CDR3 region has the DNA TGTGCCAGCAGCCCCCAGTCCCCCTACAATGAGCAGTTCTTC. This translates into CASSPQSPYNEQFF.

The rearrangement links TRBV4-1 to TRBJ1-5; weak D call: TRBD1 (6 bases). CDR1 is MGHRA, CDR2 YSYEKL, per germline. Trimming cost V 1 base and J 7 bases, with 14 bases left between them. The CDR3 is 15 amino acids. CDR3 bases: TGCGCCAGCAGCCAAGGCGAACAGGGCGGCCAGCCCCAGCATTTT. This gives the protein CASSQGEQGGQPQHF.

The rearrangement uses TRBV7-8 and TRBJ2-5, with 12 positions matching TRBD1. Germline-derived CDR1 and CDR2 are SGHVS and FQNEAQ. Trimming at V came to 6 bases and at J to 5 bases, leaving 10 bases not matched to a gene. This CDR3 comprises 16 residues. The CDR3 DNA reads as TGTGCCAGCAGACCCGTCGGGACAGGGGGCATGGAGACCCAGTACTTC. Its protein is CASRPVGTGGMETQYF.

The V and J genes are TRBV7-9 and TRBJ1-4; D might be TRBD1 (6 bases). Per germline, CDR1 SEHNR and CDR2 FQNEAQ (reference sequence). There are 15 residues in the CDR3. With 5 bases removed from V and 0 bases from J, the gap between germline ends came to 10 bases. The CDR3 loop is CASSINRATNEKLFF. CDR3 nucleotide sequence: TGTGCCAGCAGCATTAACAGGGCAACTAATGAAAAACTGTTTTTT. The complete variable domain, with remaining parts taken from reference TRBV7-9 and TRBJ1-4, reads DTGVSQNPRHKITKRGQNVTFRCDPISEHNRLYWYRQTLGQGPEFLTYFQNEAQLEKSRLLSDRFSAERPKGSFSTLEIQRTEQGDSAMYLCASSINRATNEKLFFGSGTQLSVL.

This sequence joins TRBV18 and TRBJ1-2; TRBD1 agrees at 7 bases. The V and J ends lost 0 bases and 3 bases, in that order; junction bases with no gene match: 4. The germline V gene has CDR1 KGHSH and CDR2 LQKENI. The length of the CDR3 is 15 residues. CDR3 residues: CASSPPSGQDYGYTF. CDR3 sequence (DNA): TGTGCCAGCTCACCACCTTCAGGACAGGACTATGGCTACACCTTC. The variable domain in full, with the rest retrieved from reference TRBV18 and TRBJ1-2, is NAGVMQNPRHLVRRRGQEARLRCSPMKGHSHVYWYRQLPEEGLKFMVYLQKENIIDESGMPKERFSAEFPKEGPSILRIQQVVRGDSAAYFCASSPPSGQDYGYTFGSGTRLTVV.

This clone has a handful of counts. The chain recombines TRBV7-3 with TRBJ2-1; D possibly corresponds to TRBD1 (6 bases). The ends were cut back, 3 bases at V and 0 bases at J, with 12 bases in the middle. Germline V gene sequence: CDR1 SGHTA, CDR2 FQGTGA. CDR3 length equals 16 residues. The CDR3 DNA sequence: TGTGCCAGCAGCTTTGGGGGCTCAAGCTCCTACAATGAGCAGTTCTTC. Amino acid sequence: CASSFGGSSSYNEQFF.

As to this clone: This may stem from a read error, because a much larger clone lies one nucleotide away. The V and J genes are TRBV7-2 and TRBJ1-2; TRBD1 is a possible D gene (5 bases). V was trimmed by 1 base and J by 5 bases, leaving 5 bases between them. This CDR3 region has 12 residues. CDR1 and CDR2 (germline): SGHTA, FQGNSA. Written as DNA, the CDR3 is TGTGCCAGCAGCTTAGGACAGTATGGCTACACCTTC. This codes for CASSLGQYGYTF.

The V gene is TRBV5-6, the J gene TRBJ1-4; D possibly corresponds to TRBD1 (6 bases). The germline V gene encodes CDR1 SGHDT and CDR2 YYEEEE. Deletions cut 3 bases from V and 8 bases from J, with 11 bases between. The CDR3 has 13 residues. CDR3 in DNA: TGTGCCAGCAGCTCTCCACAGGGAGAAAAACTGTTTTTT. It specifies CASSSPQGEKLFF.

The CDR3 region is CASSGRTGTNSPLHF. The CDR3 DNA follows: TGTGCCAGCAGTGGCAGGACAGGCACCAATTCACCCCTCCACTTT. The chain combines TRBV25-1 with TRBJ1-6; 7 positions match TRBD1. V shed 4 bases, J shed 7 bases, and the junction held 7 bases outside the gene matches. CDR3 length equals 15 residues. CDR1 and CDR2 from the germline V gene are MGHDK and SYGVNS. The entire variable domain, with the rest obtained from reference TRBV25-1 and TRBJ1-6, is as follows: EADIYQTPRYLVIGTGKKITLECSQTMGHDKMYWYQQDPGMELHLIHYSYGVNSTEKGDLSSESTVSRIRTEHFPLTLESARPSHTSQYLCASSGRTGTNSPLHFGNGTRLTVT.

The chain has TRBV14 and TRBJ1-2; no reliable D call. Trimming removed 0 bases at V and 6 bases at J, with 11 bases between. CDR1 is SGHDN, CDR2 FVKESK, per germline. The CDR3 is 14 residues long. The CDR3, as DNA: TGTGCCAGCAGCCAAGATCTGAGGTTCGATGGCTACACCTTC. Translating gives CASSQDLRFDGYTF.

In this sample, this clone turned up once. This rearrangement joins TRBV2 to TRBJ1-3; TRBD1 aligns across 8 bases. The germline V gene encodes CDR1 SNHLY and CDR2 FYNNEI. This CDR3 region has 14 residues. The V and J ends lost 5 bases and 3 bases, in that order; junction bases with no gene match: 3. The CDR3 protein is CASSLGQGGNTIYF. In DNA form, the CDR3 reads TGTGCCAGCAGTCTAGGACAGGGTGGAAACACCATATATTTT.

This rearrangement joins TRBV7-2 to TRBJ1-2, with 11 bases lining up with TRBD1. This CDR3 comprises 18 residues. Germline loops: CDR1 SGHTA, CDR2 FQGNSA. After removal of 5 bases from V and 7 bases from J, the junction contained 18 bases not matched to a gene. CDR3 residues: CASSPNGQGAQLTFGYTF. The DNA of the CDR3 is TGTGCCAGCAGCCCCAACGGACAGGGGGCGCAACTTACTTTTGGCTACACCTTC.

The rearrangement joins TRBV19 to TRBJ2-3; 8 bases are a match to TRBD2. Trimming at V came to 3 bases and at J to 7 bases, leaving 9 bases not matched to a gene. CDR1 and CDR2 (germline): LNHDA, SQIVND (reference sequence). CDR3 length equals 15 residues. CDR3 sequence (DNA): TGTGCCAGTAGTATTGCGTCTAGCGGGTACTATACGCAGTATTTT. It yields the protein CASSIASSGYYTQYF.

In DNA form, the CDR3 reads TGTGCCAGCAGCCCCTCCCGACAGGGGAGGCGGGTCACTGAAGCTTTCTTT. Its translation is CASSPSRQGRRVTEAFF. J is TRBJ1-1 and V is TRBV14; 8 nucleotides match TRBD1. The CDR3 is 17 residues long. With V trimmed by 4 bases and J by 4 bases, 14 bases remained unmatched. The germline V gene has CDR1 SGHDN and CDR2 FVKESK.

This rearrangement joins TRBV28 to TRBJ2-1; no definite D call. CDR1 and CDR2 from the germline V gene are MDHEN and SYDVKM. This CDR3 contains 14 residues. Trimming removed 6 bases at V and 1 base at J, with 10 bases between. CDR3 bases: TGTGCCAGCAGCCGCGTGAATTCCTACAATGAGCAGTTCTTC. Translation: CASSRVNSYNEQFF.

CDR3 in amino acids: CASSQQGASGNTIYF. The CDR3 nucleotides are TGTGCCAGCAGCCAACAGGGGGCAAGCGGAAACACCATATATTTT. The rearrangement joins TRBV3-1 (or the pseudogene TRBV3-2) to TRBJ1-3; 8 bases match TRBD1. This CDR3 has 15 residues. Trimming removed 2 bases from V and 4 bases from J; junction bases left unmatched: 4. Per germline, CDR1 LGHDT and CDR2 YNNKEL (reference sequence).

The chain combines TRBV4-1 with TRBJ1-5; D possibly corresponds to TRBD1 (5 bases). The CDR3 loop spans 17 amino acids. Trimming took 1 base from V and 0 from J, leaving 13 bases between them. Germline assignment: CDR1 MGHRA and CDR2 YSYEKL. The DNA for the CDR3 is TGCGCCAGCAGCCAAGGGGGTTGGGGACTTAGCAATCAGCCCCAGCATTTT. It translates to CASSQGGWGLSNQPQHF.